Following are 26 T cell receptor beta chains from one sample sequenced in a study of cytomegalovirus exposure and HLA in healthy donors. The PCR made use of 60 Vbeta and 13 Jbeta primers. Sequencing was performed with immunoSEQ multiplex PCR; in TCRdb, only in-frame clones are kept and a portion is missing. The repertoire has about 260,000 clones, about 83% of them found once; the top ten carry roughly 2%. The sample consisted of PBMCs. The receptors stem from a woman aged 40-49 years in good health and CMV-seropositive.

This clone was recorded a few times. This chain uses TRBV11-2 with TRBJ2-5, with 9 positions matching TRBD2. Trimming took 0 bases from V and 0 from J; bases not matched to a gene: 14. Germline CDR1 SGHAT, CDR2 FQNNGV. This CDR3 spans 20 amino acids. Here the CDR3 reads CASSLEFLAGGPRNQETQYF. The CDR3 nucleotides are TGTGCCAGCAGCTTAGAGTTTTTGGCGGGAGGGCCGCGAAACCAAGAGACCCAGTACTTC. Combining the CDR3 with reference TRBV11-2 and TRBJ2-5 gives the whole variable domain EAGVAQSPRYKIIEKRQSVAFWCNPISGHATLYWYQQILGQGPKLLIQFQNNGVVDDSQLPKDRFSAERLKGVDSTLKIQPAKLEDSAVYLCASSLEFLAGGPRNQETQYFGPGTRLLVL.

V and J are TRBV6-1 and TRBJ1-2; 7 bases agree with TRBD1. The CDR3 covers 13 residues. Germline V lookup: CDR1 MNHNS, CDR2 SASEGT. V lost 6 bases to trimming and J lost 2 bases; unmatched junction nucleotides: 3. CDR3 coding DNA: TGTGCCAGCAGCGAGACAGGGAACTATGGCTACACCTTC. This encodes CASSETGNYGYTF.

This sequence joins TRBV11-1 and TRBJ2-7; D call uncertain. This CDR3 region has 14 residues. V dropped 5 bases and J dropped 2 bases, with 13 bases sitting between them. CDR1 SGHAT and CDR2 FQDESV come from the germline V gene (reference sequence). The CDR3 reads CASSRLSSTYEQYF. The CDR3 DNA sequence: TGTGCCAGCAGCCGCCTCTCCTCTACCTACGAGCAGTACTTC.

J is TRBJ2-4 and V is TRBV27; 13 bases are shared with TRBD2. After removal of 5 bases from V and 4 bases from J, the junction contained 5 bases not matched to a gene. The CDR3 loop spans 16 amino acids. The germline V gene encodes CDR1 MNHEY and CDR2 SMNVEV (reference sequence). Written as DNA, the CDR3 is TGTGCCAGCAGTACCCCGGGACTAGCGGGAAAAAACATTCAGTACTTC. Translating it yields CASSTPGLAGKNIQYF.

The gene calls are TRBV4-1 and TRBJ2-2; D gene unclear. Germline V CDR1 and CDR2: MGHRA, YSYEKL. Deletions cut 0 bases from V and 7 bases from J, with 21 bases between. This CDR3 region has 18 residues. The CDR3, as DNA: TGCGCCAGCAGCCAAGATCCGTGGGCCCCGTTTGTCGACGGGGAGCTGTTTTTT. Translating gives CASSQDPWAPFVDGELFF.

In nucleotides, the CDR3 is TGTGCCAGCAGCTCTTTTGTCCGGCGGGTAGATACGCAGTATTTT. It codes for CASSSFVRRVDTQYF. The V call is TRBV28, the J call TRBJ2-3, with TRBD2 as a possible D gene (5 bases). This CDR3 spans 15 amino acids. The V end was cut by 6 bases, the J end by 5 bases, with 18 bases between. Germline-derived CDR1 and CDR2 are MDHEN and SYDVKM.

The CDR3 sequence: CASRGDRGQPQHF. In DNA, the CDR3 is TGTGCCAGCAGGGGGGACAGGGGCCAGCCCCAGCATTTT. This chain joins TRBV6-6 and TRBJ1-5, with 10 bases matching TRBD1. The CDR3 runs 13 residues. J was trimmed by 7 bases and V by 6 bases; bases with no gene match: 3. Per the germline V gene, CDR1 is MNHNY and CDR2 is SVGAGI (reference sequence).

This sequence joins TRBV7-6 and TRBJ2-1, with D possibly being TRBD1 (6 bases). In germline, CDR1 is SGHVS, CDR2 FNYEAQ. V lost 5 bases to trimming and J lost 4 bases, with 15 bases between them. The CDR3 runs to 15 residues. Here the CDR3 reads CASSGDKYLYNEQFF. The CDR3 nucleotides are TGTGCCAGCAGCGGGGACAAATATTTGTACAATGAGCAGTTCTTC.

The rearrangement uses TRBV7-8 and TRBJ1-5; 7 bases fit TRBD1. The CDR3 loop spans 16 amino acids. Unmatched junction bases numbered 12, after V lost 4 bases and J lost 6 bases. Germline CDR1 and CDR2: SGHVS and FQNEAQ. CDR3 in amino acids: CASSSHEGGLSQPQHF. The CDR3 nucleotides are TGTGCCAGCAGCTCCCACGAAGGGGGCTTGAGTCAGCCCCAGCATTTT.

The V gene is TRBV28, the J gene TRBJ1-2, with 9 bases matching TRBD1. Trimming took 6 bases from V and 7 from J; bases not matched to a gene: 15. CDR1 MDHEN and CDR2 SYDVKM come from the germline V gene. The CDR3 totals 16 residues. In DNA, the CDR3 is TGTGCCAGCAGCTTTGTGCGGGGGACAGGGTCTAGTGGCTACACCTTC. It specifies CASSFVRGTGSSGYTF.

The chain is built from TRBV29-1 and TRBJ2-1; 10 positions match TRBD2. This CDR3 has 15 amino acids. Germline lookup yields CDR1 SQVTM and CDR2 ANQGSEA. J gave up 8 bases and V 6 bases, and 13 bases lay outside the gene matches. CDR3 nucleotides: TGCAGCGTGGAATTAGCTAGCGGGAGTTTGGATGAGCAGTTCTTC. Protein product: CSVELASGSLDEQFF.

The gene calls are TRBV6-6 and TRBJ2-7, with a tentative D call TRBD1 (5 bases). CDR1 and CDR2 (germline): MNHNY, SVGAGI (reference sequence). The V and J ends lost 5 bases and 0 bases respectively, with 8 bases between them. There are 13 residues in the CDR3. CDR3 sequence reads: CASSDRGSYEQYF. CDR3 in DNA: TGTGCCAGCAGTGACAGAGGCTCCTACGAGCAGTACTTC.

The J gene is TRBJ1-1, the V gene TRBV20-1; D gene ambiguous. Germline V gene lookup returns CDR1 DFQATT and CDR2 SNEGSKA (reference sequence). The V gene lost 2 bases and the J gene lost 11 bases, with 12 bases spanning the gap. The CDR3 length is 11 residues. For the CDR3, the DNA is TGCAGTGCTAGAAGAGCGCGAGAGGCTTTCTTT. Encoded protein: CSARRAREAFF.

The chain is built from TRBV28 and TRBJ2-7, with 10 bases aligning to TRBD2. The length of the CDR3 is 15 residues. CDR1 MDHEN and CDR2 SYDVKM come from the germline V gene. Losses at the gene ends were 5 bases for V and 4 bases for J; bases not matched to a gene: 8. The CDR3 DNA reads TGTGCCAGCAGTAGGCCGGGACTAGCGACATACGAGCAGTACTTC. Translating gives CASSRPGLATYEQYF.

This chain joins TRBV28 and TRBJ2-1; TRBD2 matches at 8 bases. This CDR3 comprises 14 residues. With 6 bases clipped from V and 9 bases from J, the junction kept 10 bases outside the gene matches. Germline CDR1 MDHEN, CDR2 SYDVKM. The CDR3 sequence is CASSSGGRSSEQFF. CDR3 sequence (DNA): TGTGCCAGCAGCTCGGGAGGGAGGTCGAGTGAGCAGTTCTTC. Complete variable domain (other parts from reference TRBV28 and TRBJ2-1): DVKVTQSSRYLVKRTGEKVFLECVQDMDHENMFWYRQDPGLGLRLIYFSYDVKMKEKGDIPEGYSVSREKKERFSLILESASTNQTSMYLCASSSGGRSSEQFFGPGTRLTVL.

The chain couples TRBV19 to TRBJ1-2; D unresolved. This CDR3 spans 14 amino acids. The germline V and J ends were trimmed by 0 bases and 4 bases, with 9 bases remaining between them. Per the germline V gene, CDR1 is LNHDA and CDR2 is SQIVND (reference sequence). CDR3 sequence: CASSIDPRFYGYTF. CDR3 DNA sequence: TGTGCCAGTAGTATAGATCCCAGATTCTATGGCTACACCTTC.

The chain carries TRBV14 and TRBJ2-7; TRBD1 matches 11 bases. Germline V CDR1 and CDR2: SGHDN, FVKESK. The CDR3 covers 13 residues. The V gene end was trimmed by 4 bases and the J gene end by 7 bases; junction bases not matched to a gene: 3. The CDR3 nucleotides read TGTGCCAGCAGCCGGGACAGGGGGAGGGAGCAGTACTTC. Its translation is CASSRDRGREQYF.

The V call is TRBV19, the J call TRBJ2-5; D remains unclear. CDR1 and CDR2 from the germline V gene are LNHDA and SQIVND (reference sequence). The CDR3 consists of 14 residues. The V gene lost 2 bases and the J gene lost 2 bases, with 9 bases spanning the gap. The CDR3 loop reads CASSISSRQETQYF. CDR3 DNA sequence: TGTGCCAGTAGTATATCCAGTCGACAAGAGACCCAGTACTTC. The full variable domain, rest sourced from reference TRBV19 and TRBJ2-5, is DGGITQSPKYLFRKEGQNVTLSCEQNLNHDAMYWYRQDPGQGLRLIYYSQIVNDFQKGDIAEGYSVSREKKESFPLTVTSAQKNPTAFYLCASSISSRQETQYFGPGTRLLVL.

This clone was observed a few times. This chain joins TRBV9 and TRBJ1-4; D uncertain. V was shortened by 3 bases and J by 6 bases, with 9 bases between the two germline ends. The CDR3 consists of 13 residues. Germline V CDR1 and CDR2: SGDLS, YYNGEE. The CDR3 sequence: CASSGGLHEKLFF. The CDR3 DNA reads TGTGCCAGCAGCGGCGGACTCCATGAAAAACTGTTTTTT.

This clone has just a few counts. V gene TRBV5-6 combines with J gene TRBJ1-2; D remains ambiguous. Germline lookup yields CDR1 SGHDT and CDR2 YYEEEE. The CDR3 length is 11 residues. V was pared by 6 bases and J by 8 bases, with 11 bases between. Here the CDR3 DNA reads TGTGCCAGCAAAGCGGGTCTCGGCTACACCTTC. Translated: CASKAGLGYTF.

This clone was seen a handful of times. This chain uses TRBV7-8 with TRBJ2-6, with 8 bases matching TRBD2. V trimming: 5 bases; J trimming: 2 bases; junction bases outside the gene matches: 8. The germline gives CDR1 SGHVS, CDR2 FQNEAQ. The CDR3 totals 17 residues. The DNA for the CDR3 is TGTGCCAGCAGCCCCATCGGGGGGGAGGCTGGGGCCAACGTCCTGACTTTC. It yields the protein CASSPIGGEAGANVLTF.

The chain combines TRBV27 with TRBJ2-3; weak D call: TRBD2 (5 bases). Trimming took 4 bases from V and 1 from J, leaving 9 bases between them. Germline V gene lookup returns CDR1 MNHEY and CDR2 SMNVEV (reference sequence). The CDR3 is made up of 14 amino acids. This chain's CDR3 is CASSWLEGTDTQYF. The DNA of the CDR3 is TGTGCCAGCAGTTGGTTGGAGGGCACAGATACGCAGTATTTT.

The rearrangement joins TRBV2 to TRBJ2-1, with 11 bases fitting TRBD2. Germline V lookup: CDR1 SNHLY, CDR2 FYNNEI. The length of the CDR3 is 15 residues. V was pared by 6 bases and J by 4 bases, with 5 bases of the junction left unmatched. The DNA for the CDR3 is TGTGCCAGCAGGGGGACTAGCGGAGTGTACAATGAGCAGTTCTTC. It yields the protein CASRGTSGVYNEQFF.

V is TRBV7-8 and J is TRBJ2-7; 12 positions agree with TRBD2. CDR1 is SGHVS, CDR2 FQNEAQ, per germline. With V trimmed by 6 bases and J by 2 bases, 8 bases remained unmatched. The CDR3 extends over 16 amino acids. As DNA, the CDR3 is TGTGCCAGCAGTTCCCGACGACTAGCGGGAGCCTACGAGCAGTACTTC. This sequence encodes CASSSRRLAGAYEQYF.

This sequence joins TRBV6-5 and TRBJ1-5, with TRBD1 as a possible D gene (6 bases). The CDR3 extends over 14 amino acids. Germline V gene data show CDR1 as MNHEY and CDR2 as SVGAGI. Trimming took off 10 bases at V and 6 bases at J, with 19 bases between the two ends. This CDR3 reads CANSPQGGVQPQHF. CDR3 DNA: TGTGCCAACAGCCCACAGGGAGGGGTTCAGCCCCAGCATTTT.

The V and J genes are TRBV4-1 and TRBJ2-1; 10 bases are shared with TRBD1. The CDR3 contains 18 residues. The V gene's germline CDR1 is MGHRA and CDR2 YSYEKL. Losses at the gene ends were 4 bases for V and 6 bases for J; bases not matched to a gene: 15. The CDR3 coding sequence is TGCGCCAGCAGCCCTCCCCCAAAGGGACAGGGGCCGAGCAATGAGCAGTTCTTC. Protein product: CASSPPPKGQGPSNEQFF.